The 11 T cell receptor beta chains in this list originate from one sample, sequenced in a study of T cells in Graves' hyperthyroidism and ophthalmopathy. TCR beta CDR3 sequences were amplified from RNA transcripts. First-round RT-PCR with HTBI primers amplified the TCR CDR3 region. TCRdb re-called the multiplex PCR reads through MiXCR, storing one row per CDR3 protein. The table has over 550,000 distinct CDR3 sequences, approximately 15% seen once. The sample comprised blood. Receptors were obtained from a woman younger than 30 with Graves' hyperthyroidism.

CDR3 nucleotides: TGTGCCTGGATGTGGTCTGGGGCCAACGTCCTGACTTTC. It yields the protein CAWMWSGANVLTF. The V gene is TRBV30, the J gene TRBJ2-6; D remains ambiguous. The germline V and J ends were trimmed by 4 bases and 1 base, with 5 bases remaining between them. There are 13 residues in the CDR3. From germline, CDR1 is GTSNPN and CDR2 SVGIG (reference sequence). The whole variable domain, filled in from reference TRBV30 and TRBJ2-6, reads SQTIHQWPATLVQPVGSPLSLECTVEGTSNPNLYWYRQAAGRGLQLLFYSVGIGQISSEVPQNLSASRPQDRQFILSSKKLLLSDSGFYLCAWMWSGANVLTFGAGSRLTVL.

The rearrangement uses TRBV7-2 and TRBJ2-2; 10 nucleotides align to TRBD1. This CDR3 has 18 residues. V dropped 5 bases and J dropped 7; count of bases not matched to a gene: 16. Germline values: CDR1 SGHTA, CDR2 FQGNSA. The CDR3 nucleotides read TGTGCCAGCAGCCCCAAGTTGTATAGACAGGGGGCCGGCGGGGAGCTGTTTTTT. Its translation is CASSPKLYRQGAGGELFF. The complete variable domain, with remaining parts taken from reference TRBV7-2 and TRBJ2-2, reads GAGVSQSPSNKVTEKGKDVELRCDPISGHTALYWYRQSLGQGLEFLIYFQGNSAPDKSGLPSDRFSAERTGGSVSTLTIQRTQQEDSAVYLCASSPKLYRQGAGGELFFGEGSRLTVL.

A few counts support this clonotype. CDR3 protein: CASVPLEQYF. CDR3 DNA sequence: TGTGCCAGTGTTCCGCTCGAGCAGTACTTC. The rearrangement uses TRBV2 and TRBJ2-7; D remains unclear. The CDR3 runs 10 residues. V was trimmed by 9 bases and J by 6 bases, leaving 9 bases between them. Germline CDR1 reads SNHLY; CDR2 reads FYNNEI.

The J gene is TRBJ2-3, the V gene TRBV6-2 or TRBV6-3; D gene unclear. Trimming stripped 7 bases from V and 6 bases from J, with 14 bases between. Germline lookup yields CDR1 MNHEY and CDR2 SVGEGT. The length of the CDR3 is 13 residues. The CDR3 DNA reads TGTGCCAGCATTCCAAAAAATGTTGATACGCAGTATTTT. Translation: CASIPKNVDTQYF.

This clonotype has only a few counts. This rearrangement joins TRBV7-2 to TRBJ2-3, with 11 bases fitting TRBD2. The CDR3 is made up of 17 amino acids. J was trimmed by 4 bases and V by 5 bases; bases with no gene match: 11. Germline CDR1 and CDR2: SGHTA and FQGNSA. CDR3 in amino acids: CASSRDFSGGVADTQYF. CDR3 nucleotides: TGTGCCAGCAGCCGAGACTTTAGCGGGGGGGTGGCAGATACGCAGTATTTT.

V is TRBV5-1 and J is TRBJ2-1, with 9 nucleotides matching TRBD2. Germline V lookup: CDR1 SGHRS, CDR2 YFSETQ. The ends lost 0 bases at V and 10 bases at J; junction bases unmatched: 11. CDR3 length: 16 amino acids. DNA for the CDR3: TGCGCCAGCAGCTTGGGGACTAGCGACCCCGGCGAGGAGCAGTTCTTC. Amino acid sequence: CASSLGTSDPGEEQFF.

The sample holds many counts of this clonotype. The chain links TRBV20-1 to TRBJ2-7; 12 bases match TRBD1. Trimming at V came to 3 bases and at J to 1 base, leaving 13 bases not matched to a gene. Germline CDR1 reads DFQATT; CDR2 reads SNEGSKA (reference sequence). CDR3 length: 18 amino acids. CDR3 region: CSASPIPGQGAGSYEQYF. The CDR3, as DNA: TGCAGTGCTAGTCCCATCCCGGGACAGGGGGCCGGATCCTACGAGCAGTACTTC.

This clonotype was picked up many times. The V gene is TRBV24-1, the J gene TRBJ2-1; no firm D call. Germline V lookup: CDR1 KGHDR, CDR2 SFDVKD. The ends were cut back, 5 bases at V and 7 bases at J, with 20 bases in the middle. CDR3 length equals 16 residues. The CDR3 DNA sequence: TGTGCCACCAGTGGGCGGTTGAGTTCCGGGTGGAATGAGCAGTTCTTC. Its translation: CATSGRLSSGWNEQFF.

The rearrangement uses TRBV5-1 and TRBJ2-7; 7 positions match TRBD1. The CDR3 runs 17 residues. V lost 4 bases to trimming and J lost 2 bases; unmatched junction nucleotides: 15. Germline values: CDR1 SGHRS, CDR2 YFSETQ. The CDR3 is CASSTRGITGVAYEQYF. The CDR3 DNA is TGCGCCAGCAGCACACGGGGCATTACAGGGGTAGCCTACGAGCAGTACTTC.

The chain links TRBV5-6 to TRBJ2-4, with a tentative D call TRBD2 (5 bases). Trimming stripped 0 bases from V and 2 bases from J, with 15 bases between. Germline-derived CDR1 and CDR2 are SGHDT and YYEEEE. CDR3 length: 17 residues. CDR3 nucleotides: TGTGCCAGCAGCTTGGCCGTGGGCAGAGGGACCAAAAACATTCAGTACTTC. Protein product: CASSLAVGRGTKNIQYF.

To note about this clonotype: A read error may explain this, as a much larger clone is one base away. The chain has TRBV6-4 and TRBJ1-2, with D possibly being TRBD1 (5 bases). Germline CDR1 MRHNA, CDR2 SNTAGT. V lost 5 bases to trimming and J lost 4 bases, with 11 bases between them. The CDR3 runs 13 residues. DNA of the CDR3: TGTGCCAGCAGTCCAGGGTATGGCTATGGCTACACCTTC. It specifies CASSPGYGYGYTF.